A selection of T cell receptor beta chains follows, all from one sample in a study of cytomegalovirus exposure and HLA in healthy donors. TCRdb keeps only in-frame clones here, not all; method: immunoSEQ multiplex PCR. Among approximately 100,000 clones listed, over 60% were seen once. The sample was PBMCs. The receptor source for this set is a man aged 55 to 70 in good health and CMV-seropositive. Each CDR3 is given with its conserved first and last residue. The D gene is left open where the match is weak. Clone sizes are given selectively: once, few, many, or a class where the clone is expanded.

CDR3: CASSGAISYNEQFF; DNA: TGTGCCAGTAGTGGGGCTATCTCCTACAATGAGCAGTTCTTC; size: -; J: TRBJ2-1; D: -; V: TRBV19
CDR3: CASKGRVNSPLHF; DNA: TGTGCCAGCAAGGGCAGGGTCAATTCACCCCTCCACTTT; size: -; J: TRBJ1-6; D: -; V: TRBV2
CDR3: CASSIPWRGRDIQYF; DNA: TGTGCCAGTAGTATCCCGTGGCGGGGGAGGGACATTCAGTACTTC; size: -; J: TRBJ2-4; D: TRBD2; V: TRBV19
CDR3: CASSFTGGNTGELFF; DNA: TGTGCCAGCAGCTTCACAGGGGGGAACACCGGGGAGCTGTTTTTT; size: -; J: TRBJ2-2; D: TRBD1; V: TRBV7-3
CDR3: CASSQGWGGEAFF; DNA: TGTGCCAGCAGCCAGGGGTGGGGAGGTGAAGCTTTCTTT; size: few; J: TRBJ1-1; D: -; V: TRBV4-2
CDR3: CASSPVMNTEAFF; DNA: TGTGCTAGCAGCCCCGTTATGAACACTGAAGCTTTCTTT; size: -; J: TRBJ1-1; D: -; V: TRBV7-7
CDR3: CASSVDRSTEAFF; DNA: TGTGCCAGCAGCGTTGACAGGAGCACTGAAGCTTTCTTT; size: -; J: TRBJ1-1; D: -; V: TRBV7-3
CDR3: CAWTEDRYNQPQHF; DNA: TGTGCCTGGACCGAGGACAGATACAATCAGCCCCAGCATTTT; size: -; J: TRBJ1-5; D: -; V: TRBV30
CDR3: CASGPLAGDEQFF; DNA: TGCGCCAGCGGGCCACTAGCGGGGGATGAGCAGTTCTTC; size: -; J: TRBJ2-1; D: TRBD2; V: TRBV5-1
CDR3: CASSDQLAGGEFF; DNA: TGTGCCAGCAGCGACCAGCTAGCGGGGGGGGAGTTCTTC; size: -; J: TRBJ2-1; D: TRBD2; V: TRBV9
CDR3: CASSRPGLAGGLQETQYF; DNA: TGTGCCAGCAGCCGGCCGGGACTAGCGGGGGGCCTACAAGAGACCCAGTACTTC; size: -; J: TRBJ2-5; D: TRBD2; V: TRBV2
CDR3: CASASGQRGSSYEQYF; DNA: TGTGCCAGCGCTAGCGGTCAGCGGGGGAGCTCCTACGAGCAGTACTTC; size: few; J: TRBJ2-7; D: TRBD2; V: TRBV2
CDR3: CASSLNRFGWTEAFF; DNA: TGTGCCAGCAGCTTAAACAGGTTTGGTTGGACTGAAGCTTTCTTT; size: -; J: TRBJ1-1; D: -; V: TRBV7-8
CDR3: CASSLPGQGQAGELFF; DNA: TGTGCCAGCTCACTTCCGGGACAGGGGCAGGCCGGGGAGCTGTTTTTT; size: -; J: TRBJ2-2; D: TRBD1; V: TRBV18
CDR3: CASSESYRVGDNEQFF; DNA: TGTGCCAGCAGTGAATCCTACAGGGTCGGTGACAATGAGCAGTTCTTC; size: -; J: TRBJ2-1; D: -; V: TRBV2
CDR3: CASSVQGQGFYEQYF; DNA: TGTGCCAGTAGTGTGCAGGGACAGGGATTCTACGAGCAGTACTTC; size: -; J: TRBJ2-7; D: TRBD1; V: TRBV19
CDR3: CASSYSVHNNYGYTF; DNA: TGTGCCAGCAGTTACTCAGTACATAATAACTATGGCTACACCTTC; size: -; J: TRBJ1-2; D: -; V: TRBV6-5
CDR3: CASSFGPTDTQYF; DNA: TGTGCCAGCAGTTTTGGCCCAACAGATACGCAGTATTTT; size: -; J: TRBJ2-3; D: -; V: TRBV27
CDR3: CSSSLGGKRGQPQHF; DNA: TGTTCCAGCAGCTTGGGAGGGAAGCGGGGACAGCCCCAGCATTTT; size: -; J: TRBJ1-5; D: -; V: TRBV7-9
CDR3: CASSLGPSSNEQFF; DNA: TGTGCCAGCAGCTTGGGCCCTAGCTCCAATGAGCAGTTCTTC; size: -; J: TRBJ2-1; D: -; V: TRBV7-8
CDR3: CASSDRPPPYNEQFF; DNA: TGTGCCAGCAGTGACCGTCCTCCCCCTTACAATGAGCAGTTCTTC; size: -; J: TRBJ2-1; D: -; V: TRBV25-1
CDR3: CASSPRDRPNTEAFF; DNA: TGTGCCAGCAGCCCCCGGGACAGACCAAACACTGAAGCTTTCTTT; size: -; J: TRBJ1-1; D: TRBD1; V: TRBV9
CDR3: CASSISGQPLDTQYF; DNA: TGTGCCAGTAGTATCTCGGGACAGCCCCTGGATACGCAGTATTTT; size: -; J: TRBJ2-3; D: TRBD1; V: TRBV19